The 11 T cell receptor beta chains in this list originate from one sample, sequenced in a study of T cells in Graves' hyperthyroidism and ophthalmopathy. Amplification of TCR beta CDR3 regions was performed using RNA transcripts as template. HTBI primers were the set used in a first-round RT-PCR of the TCR CDR3. TCRdb called the multiplex PCR reads again in MiXCR, with one record for every CDR3 protein. The sample holds hundreds of thousands of distinct CDR3 sequences, 13% to 15% seen once. Sequencing was performed on blood. Receptors originate from a young woman with Graves' hyperthyroidism.

There are a few counts of this clonotype. CDR3 residues: CASTRALYGYTF. The CDR3 DNA reads TGTGCCAGCACCCGGGCGCTCTATGGCTACACCTTC. The V gene is TRBV7-9, the J gene TRBJ1-2; D not resolved. The CDR3 extends over 12 amino acids. Per the germline V gene, CDR1 is SEHNR and CDR2 is FQNEAQ (reference sequence). With 7 bases removed from V and 4 bases from J, the gap between germline ends came to 10 bases.

This clonotype turned up a few times. This chain connects TRBV19 to TRBJ1-5; 7 nucleotides agree with TRBD1. Germline CDR1 and CDR2: LNHDA and SQIVND (reference sequence). Trimming at V came to 6 bases and at J to 0 bases, leaving 11 bases not matched to a gene. The CDR3 is 17 amino acids. Written as DNA, the CDR3 is TGTGCCAGTAGCCTCATTAAAGGGACAGCTAGCAATCAGCCCCAGCATTTT. This codes for CASSLIKGTASNQPQHF.

Only a few counts were recorded for this clonotype. V gene TRBV9 combines with J gene TRBJ1-3; no definite D call. This CDR3 contains 15 residues. Germline V gives CDR1 SGDLS, CDR2 YYNGEE. V shed 0 bases and J shed 3 bases, with 10 bases lying between them. CDR3 region: CASSVAGGYGNTIYF. CDR3 nucleotides: TGTGCCAGCAGCGTAGCTGGTGGGTATGGAAACACCATATATTTT. The whole variable domain, remainder taken from reference TRBV9 and TRBJ1-3, is DSGVTQTPKHLITATGQRVTLRCSPRSGDLSVYWYQQSLDQGLQFLIQYYNGEERAKGNILERFSAQQFPDLHSELNLSSLELGDSALYFCASSVAGGYGNTIYFGEGSWLTVV.

This clonotype was seen many times. The V call is TRBV15, the J call TRBJ2-1; 10 positions match TRBD2. The CDR3 sequence is 16 residues long. After removal of 1 base from V and 6 bases from J, the junction contained 6 bases not matched to a gene. Germline V gene data show CDR1 as LNHNV and CDR2 as YYDKDF (reference sequence). The CDR3 is CATSRVWTSGFNEQFF. CDR3 in DNA: TGTGCCACCAGCAGAGTGTGGACTAGCGGATTCAATGAGCAGTTCTTC.

The rearrangement joins TRBV4-1 to TRBJ2-7; D is perhaps TRBD2 (6 bases). V lost 1 base and J 5 bases, leaving 15 bases between the germline ends. The germline V gene encodes CDR1 MGHRA and CDR2 YSYEKL. CDR3 length: 15 amino acids. CDR3 residues: CASSQVSREINEQYF. CDR3 in DNA: TGCGCCAGCAGCCAAGTATCCCGGGAGATAAACGAGCAGTACTTC.

This chain connects TRBV6-1 to TRBJ2-3; D ambiguous. The CDR3 contains 12 residues. Germline assignment: CDR1 MNHNS and CDR2 SASEGT. V was cut by 10 bases and J by 0 bases, with 8 bases left in between. CDR3 nucleotides: TGTGCCACCTGGCTTAGCACAGATACGCAGTATTTT. It specifies CATWLSTDTQYF.

In its sample, this clonotype was seen many times. The chain recombines TRBV11-2 with TRBJ2-1; TRBD2 aligns across 10 bases. Germline V gene sequence: CDR1 SGHAT, CDR2 FQNNGV. CDR3 length: 14 amino acids. V lost 3 bases and J lost 11; bases outside the gene matches: 7. CDR3 DNA sequence: TGTGCCAGCAGCTTTAAGCGGGAGGGTCCTCAGCAGTTCTTC. It codes for CASSFKREGPQQFF.

This clonotype occurred many times. The chain couples TRBV13 to TRBJ2-1; D remains unclear. Looked up from germline, CDR1 is PRHDT and CDR2 is FYEKMQ (reference sequence). V was cut by 2 bases and J by 6 bases, with 8 bases left in between. This CDR3 spans 13 amino acids. The DNA of the CDR3 is TGTGCCAGCAGCTTAAATCCGGGCAATGAGCAGTTCTTC. Its translation: CASSLNPGNEQFF.

This clonotype was detected many times. The V gene is TRBV3-2, the J gene TRBJ1-2. TRBV3-2 is a pseudogene locus. The CDR3 has 14 amino acids. CDR3 bases: TGTGCCAGCAGCCTGGGTCGAGGGCCATCTGGCTACACCTTC. As protein: CASSLGRGPSGYTF.

This clonotype occurred many times. The CDR3 spells CASSLLSPEQYF. For the CDR3, the DNA is TGTGCCAGCAGTTTATTGTCCCCCGAGCAGTACTTC. This rearrangement joins TRBV28 to TRBJ2-7, with D unclear. The CDR3 runs 12 residues. CDR1 MDHEN and CDR2 SYDVKM come from the germline V gene. V lost 1 base to trimming and J lost 6 bases, with 7 bases between them. The entire variable domain, with the rest obtained from reference TRBV28 and TRBJ2-7, is as follows: DVKVTQSSRYLVKRTGEKVFLECVQDMDHENMFWYRQDPGLGLRLIYFSYDVKMKEKGDIPEGYSVSREKKERFSLILESASTNQTSMYLCASSLLSPEQYFGPGTRLTVT.

The chain links TRBV15 to TRBJ2-7; 12 bases align to TRBD2. Germline trimming cut 1 base from V and 3 bases from J; bases unmatched to any gene: 1. Germline CDR1 is LNHNV and CDR2 is YYDKDF (reference sequence). There are 15 residues in the CDR3. The CDR3 spells CATSRGGLAGYEQYF. CDR3 in DNA: TGTGCCACCAGCAGAGGGGGACTAGCGGGCTACGAGCAGTACTTC.